This TCR beta chain was sequenced for a study of cytomegalovirus exposure and HLA in healthy donors. V gave up 4 bases and J gave up 3 bases; unmatched junction bases: 11. CDR3 length equals 17 residues. Germline assignment: CDR1 MGHRA and CDR2 YSYEKL. PCR primers comprised 60 Vbeta and 13 Jbeta primers. TCRdb keeps only in-frame clones here, not all; method: immunoSEQ multiplex PCR. Of under 250,000 clones listed, less than 85% are singletons. The chain joins TRBV4-1 to TRBJ2-3; the match to TRBD1 covers 9 bases. Material: PBMCs. The sequence came from a man younger than 35 in good health and CMV-seronegative. The DNA for the CDR3 is TGCGCCAGCAGCCTCTACGGCGACAGGGGGGGGACAGATACGCAGTATTTT. It specifies CASSLYGDRGGTDTQYF.